Below are 24 T cell receptor beta chains sequenced from a single sample in a study of T cell repertoires in cytomegalovirus infection (dated by TCRdb to about 2019). Sequencing took place on an Illumina HiSeq 1500. TCRdb ran its own pipeline on the public reads, namely fastp trimming at Q25 and MiXCR clone calling, and kept in-frame beta chains. Each entry is one CDR3 protein sequence, shown with its most common DNA and genes. Counted in this sample were about 83,000 distinct CDR3 sequences; about 24% of them appeared once. The ten largest account for 50% of the sample. The sample's treatment or condition label, in plain terms: in vitro stimulation with specific CMV peptide epitopes to enrich CMV-specific T cells. These receptors' antigens are unknown. The specimen was CD8+ T cells from cultured PBMCs, collected from culture after CMV antigen stimulation. The receptors come from a human donor in good health (CMV status not recorded). Some clones in this sample may be carry-over from other donors' samples.

In regard to this clonotype: The junction does not match germline at one end; this may be a read error. The V and J genes are TRBV13 and TRBJ1-3, with a possible D match to TRBD1 (6 bases). Germline V CDR1 and CDR2: PRHDT, FYEKMQ (reference sequence). There are 15 residues in the CDR3. DNA of the CDR3: TGTACCAGCAGCCACGGACAGAACTCTGGAAACACCATATATTTT. Amino acid sequence: CTSSHGQNSGNTIYF. Drawing the rest from reference TRBV13 and TRBJ1-3, the complete variable domain is AAGVIQSPRHLIKEKRETATLKCYPIPRHDTVYWYQQGPGQDPQFLISFYEKMQSDKGSIPDRFSAQQFSDYHSELNMSSLELGDSALYFCTSSHGQNSGNTIYFGEGSWLTVV.

This clonotype was seen many times. The rearrangement uses TRBV27 and TRBJ2-7; 12 bases align to TRBD1. This CDR3 is built from 17 residues. The J segment lost 4 bases and the V segment lost 5 bases, leaving 12 bases of the junction unmatched. Germline V gene data show CDR1 as MNHEY and CDR2 as SMNVEV (reference sequence). In DNA, the CDR3 is TGTGCCAGCAGTATCACCTATCCGGGACAGGGGGCGTACGAGCAGTACTTC. It encodes CASSITYPGQGAYEQYF.

This chain uses TRBV28 with TRBJ1-4; D gene uncertain. This CDR3 comprises 12 residues. V was cut by 6 bases and J by 8 bases, with 10 bases left in between. Germline lookup yields CDR1 MDHEN and CDR2 SYDVKM. CDR3 coding DNA: TGTGCCAGCAGGGGAAGTCAGGAAAAACTGTTTTTT. Residues: CASRGSQEKLFF.

This clonotype was counted only a few times. The rearrangement uses TRBV12-3 or TRBV12-4 and TRBJ1-4; 11 nucleotides line up with TRBD1. The CDR3 has 13 amino acids. Trimming cost V 4 bases and J 10 bases; bases outside gene matches: 2. CDR3 nucleotides: TGTGCCAGCAGTTGGACAGGGGGCGGAAAACTGTTTTTT. Its translation: CASSWTGGGKLFF.

This clonotype was seen ten or more times. The chain joins TRBV27 to TRBJ2-3, with a tentative D call TRBD2 (6 bases). The CDR3 length is 15 residues. Trimming removed 6 bases at V and 3 bases at J, with 16 bases between. CDR1 is MNHEY, CDR2 SMNVEV, per germline (reference sequence). CDR3 protein: CASRLAARGTDTQYF. CDR3 bases: TGTGCCAGCAGGCTCGCGGCGCGGGGAACAGATACGCAGTATTTT.

This clonotype was seen only a few times. V and J are TRBV4-1 and TRBJ1-1; 8 nucleotides align to TRBD1. Germline V gene data show CDR1 as MGHRA and CDR2 as YSYEKL. V was clipped by 1 base and J by 5 bases; unmatched bases: 6. CDR3 length: 15 amino acids. CDR3 sequence: CASSQVDRGETEAFF. The CDR3 DNA sequence: TGCGCCAGCAGCCAAGTTGACAGGGGTGAGACTGAAGCTTTCTTT.

This clonotype has a handful of counts. The chain is built from TRBV7-6 and TRBJ1-1; D remains ambiguous. The germline gives CDR1 SGHVS, CDR2 FNYEAQ. The length of the CDR3 is 15 residues. V gave up 5 bases and J gave up 5 bases, with 18 bases separating them. The CDR3 region is CASSAGAGGRTEAFF. The CDR3 region has the DNA TGTGCCAGCAGCGCCGGTGCAGGCGGGAGGACTGAAGCTTTCTTT.

This clonotype has more than one count but fewer than ten. The chain couples TRBV19 to TRBJ2-1; D unresolved. The V and J ends lost 1 base and 9 bases respectively, with 4 bases between them. Germline V gene lookup returns CDR1 LNHDA and CDR2 SQIVND (reference sequence). The CDR3 contains 11 residues. CDR3 in DNA: TGTGCCAGTAGTATAGGGTCTGAGCAGTTCTTC. Its protein product is CASSIGSEQFF.

The chain is built from TRBV19 and TRBJ1-4, with D possibly matching TRBD1 (5 bases). Per the germline V gene, CDR1 is LNHDA and CDR2 is SQIVND (reference sequence). The CDR3 loop spans 15 amino acids. The V gene lost 8 bases and the J gene lost 1 base, with 14 bases spanning the gap. In nucleotides, the CDR3 is TGTGCCAGTTCTGTGGGGGGGAGAACTAATGAAAAACTGTTTTTT. Amino acids: CASSVGGRTNEKLFF.

This chain connects TRBV11-3 to TRBJ1-5; a possible D gene is TRBD1 (6 bases). The germline CDR1 and CDR2 sequences are SGHNT and YENEEA. V lost 4 bases and J lost 3, with 16 bases in between. The CDR3 is made up of 16 amino acids. The CDR3 is CASSSPGGRVNQPQHF. DNA for the CDR3: TGTGCCAGCAGCTCTCCGGGGGGCAGGGTCAATCAGCCCCAGCATTTT.

V is TRBV24-1 and J is TRBJ1-1; no reliable D call. The germline V gene encodes CDR1 KGHDR and CDR2 SFDVKD. The CDR3 has 13 amino acids. V lost 10 bases, J lost 3 bases, and 14 bases lay in between. In DNA, the CDR3 is TGTGCCACTTCCCTCGGTAGGGACACTGAAGCTTTCTTT. It codes for CATSLGRDTEAFF.

The chain couples TRBV20-1 to TRBJ1-2; 7 bases are a match to TRBD1. CDR1 and CDR2 (germline): DFQATT, SNEGSKA (reference sequence). The V and J ends lost 5 bases and 8 bases, in that order; junction bases with no gene match: 11. The CDR3 has 13 amino acids. The CDR3 sequence is CSAPAGRGAGYTF. CDR3 DNA: TGCAGTGCTCCTGCTGGCAGGGGGGCGGGCTACACCTTC.

There are many counts of this clonotype. The genes are TRBV5-1 and TRBJ2-2; D call uncertain. This CDR3 region has 13 residues. Trimming left V 0 bases short and J 3 bases short, with 3 bases between. The germline V gene encodes CDR1 SGHRS and CDR2 YFSETQ. The CDR3 DNA follows: TGCGCCAGCAGCTTGGTTGACACCGGGGAGCTGTTTTTT. It codes for CASSLVDTGELFF.

The chain joins TRBV27 to TRBJ2-1; D is possibly TRBD1 or TRBD2 (7 bases each). The CDR3 extends over 17 amino acids. V shed 3 bases and J shed 7 bases, with 22 bases lying between them. The germline CDR1 and CDR2 sequences are MNHEY and SMNVEV (reference sequence). As DNA, the CDR3 is TGTGCCAGCAGTTTCAGGACTCGGGGGCAGGGGGGGAATGAGCAGTTCTTC. Translating gives CASSFRTRGQGGNEQFF.

This clonotype came up once. The V gene is TRBV24-1, the J gene TRBJ2-3, with 11 bases that match TRBD2. The ends lost 5 bases at V and 6 bases at J; junction bases unmatched: 6. CDR3 length: 15 residues. Germline V lookup: CDR1 KGHDR, CDR2 SFDVKD. CDR3 bases: TGTGCCACCAGTGCGGTAGCGGGGGGGCATGATACGCAGTATTTT. Residues: CATSAVAGGHDTQYF.

This clonotype was recorded many times. The chain combines TRBV7-8 with TRBJ2-7; 8 nucleotides line up with TRBD1. V trimming: 6 bases; J trimming: 5 bases; junction bases outside the gene matches: 21. The CDR3 runs 18 residues. The germline gives CDR1 SGHVS, CDR2 FQNEAQ. CDR3 region: CASSPLDRASFRKNEQYF. The CDR3 DNA is TGTGCCAGCAGTCCCTTGGACAGGGCGAGCTTCCGGAAAAACGAGCAGTACTTC.

This clonotype was seen a handful of times. The J gene is TRBJ2-7, the V gene TRBV20-1; 9 nucleotides align to TRBD1. The V segment lost 3 bases and the J segment 5 bases; nucleotides outside the gene matches: 11. The CDR3 spans 15 residues. Germline CDR1 and CDR2: DFQATT and SNEGSKA (reference sequence). The CDR3 DNA sequence: TGCAGTGCTAGTCCGGGACAGGGCCCCGGCGACGAGCAGTACTTC. This translates into CSASPGQGPGDEQYF.

This clonotype was observed at least ten times. The chain uses TRBV7-9 and TRBJ2-1, with 13 bases that match TRBD2. This CDR3 is built from 19 residues. Germline CDR1 and CDR2: SEHNR and FQNEAQ (reference sequence). The V segment lost 4 bases and the J segment 4 bases; nucleotides outside the gene matches: 13. CDR3 nucleotide sequence: TGTGCCAGCAGCTCCACATCAACTAGCGGGGGGGCGGTTTACAATGAGCAGTTCTTC. Translating gives CASSSTSTSGGAVYNEQFF.

A remark on this clonotype: A junction boundary mismatches the germline segment, possibly from a read error. The V call is TRBV9, the J call TRBJ1-4; D call uncertain. The CDR3 consists of 10 residues. CDR1 is SGDLS and CDR2 is YYNGEE in the germline V gene. CDR3 bases: TGTGCCAGCAGCGGGAGTAAACTGGTTTTT. Encoded protein: CASSGSKLVF.

This clonotype was detected ten times or more. V usage is TRBV4-1 and J usage is TRBJ2-7, with 12 nucleotides matching TRBD2. The J segment lost 1 base and the V segment lost 4 bases, leaving 8 bases of the junction unmatched. The CDR3 runs 17 residues. Germline-derived CDR1 and CDR2 are MGHRA and YSYEKL. CDR3 nucleotide sequence: TGCGCCAGCAGCCCTATACTGACTAGCGGGGGATCCTACGAGCAGTACTTC. Protein sequence: CASSPILTSGGSYEQYF.

The chain couples TRBV19 to TRBJ2-2; 7 nucleotides match TRBD2. CDR1 is LNHDA and CDR2 is SQIVND in the germline V gene (reference sequence). The CDR3 is 16 amino acids. Germline trimming cut 1 base from V and 5 bases from J; bases unmatched to any gene: 7. CDR3 amino acids: CASSIVRLAATGELFF. The CDR3 DNA reads TGTGCCAGTAGTATAGTAAGGCTAGCGGCAACCGGGGAGCTGTTTTTT.

This clonotype showed up many times. The chain is built from TRBV6-6 and TRBJ1-6, with 11 bases lining up with TRBD1. The CDR3 is made up of 16 amino acids. Germline trimming cut 6 bases from V and 4 bases from J; bases unmatched to any gene: 5. CDR1 and CDR2 from the germline V gene are MNHNY and SVGAGI (reference sequence). The CDR3 sequence is CASRTGTGGYNSPLHF. The CDR3 DNA is TGTGCCAGCAGAACCGGGACAGGGGGATATAATTCACCCCTCCACTTT.

This sequence joins TRBV6-1 and TRBJ2-7, with a possible D match to TRBD1 (5 bases). Germline loops: CDR1 MNHNS, CDR2 SASEGT. The CDR3 is made up of 15 amino acids. V dropped 2 bases and J dropped 4 bases, with 15 bases sitting between them. CDR3 protein: CASSEPPRVSYEQYF. As DNA, the CDR3 is TGTGCCAGCAGTGAACCCCCCAGGGTGTCGTACGAGCAGTACTTC.

J is TRBJ2-3 and V is TRBV20-1; TRBD2 matches 14 bases. V gave up 0 bases and J gave up 2 bases; unmatched junction bases: 13. This CDR3 contains 20 residues. CDR1 DFQATT and CDR2 SNEGSKA come from the germline V gene (reference sequence). The chain's CDR3 is CSARDLPGLAGASSTDTQYF. CDR3 nucleotides: TGCAGTGCTAGAGACTTACCGGGACTAGCGGGAGCTAGCTCCACAGATACGCAGTATTTT.